The clone carrying this T cell receptor (beta chain) turned up a few times. The junction departs from the called germline gene at one end, perhaps through a read error. These data come from a study of long-term antiretroviral therapy in people with HIV. Study-wide context: In the earliest collections, sampling predates the 2015 immediate-ART recommendation by about a decade.

The CDR3 is made up of 14 amino acids. Germline V gives CDR1 SSHAT, CDR2 FNYEAQ (reference sequence). The assay, immunoSEQ v3.0, was run at survey level. Sequencing used immunoSEQ multiplex PCR; TCRdb keeps in-frame clones, though not all of them. In the table there are around 37,000 clones, 70% to 90% of which are singletons. This specimen was unsorted PBMCs, taken roughly 3.3 years after starting antiretroviral therapy. The sequence was obtained from a man between 18 and 29 years old with HIV. The chain combines TRBV7-7 with TRBJ2-1; D is undetermined. The CDR3 sequence: CASSLLGTANEQFF. The CDR3, as DNA: TGTGCTAGCAGCTTACTGGGCACAGCCAATGAGCAGTTCTTC.